A single T cell receptor delta chain is shown here with its context. Its antigen is unidentified. The mismatch at residue 12 between this DNA's translation and the TCRdb protein of a much larger clone likely reflects a read error; the protein shown is translated from the DNA. Vgamma9/Vdelta2+ and Vdelta2-negative gammadelta T cells were flow-sorted from PBMC for bulk sequencing. The germline V gene has CDR1 TSWWSYY and CDR2 QGS. This CDR3 comprises 16 residues. Both TRG and TRD chains were sequenced from each sorted sample. TCRdb used CATT to re-call clones from the multiplex PCR reads. The top ten clones hold over 6.5% of a sample with about 48,000 delta-chain clones, roughly 1.5% of them seen once. The sample belongs to a study of γδ T cells in repeated Plasmodium falciparum infection. Findings and limits, study-wide: Compared with Australian children, Malian Vdelta2-negative repertoires seemed more clonal, less diverse, less shared.

The clonotype comes from a pool of human donors (malaria-infected and uninfected, not separated). The chain is built from TRDV1 and TRDJ1; D gene ambiguous. The specimen was gamma-delta T cells from blood. The DNA for the CDR3 is TGTGCTCTTGGGGGCCGCTCCGCTTTCCACACCGAAAAACTCATCTTT. Its translation is CALGGRSAFHTEKLIF.